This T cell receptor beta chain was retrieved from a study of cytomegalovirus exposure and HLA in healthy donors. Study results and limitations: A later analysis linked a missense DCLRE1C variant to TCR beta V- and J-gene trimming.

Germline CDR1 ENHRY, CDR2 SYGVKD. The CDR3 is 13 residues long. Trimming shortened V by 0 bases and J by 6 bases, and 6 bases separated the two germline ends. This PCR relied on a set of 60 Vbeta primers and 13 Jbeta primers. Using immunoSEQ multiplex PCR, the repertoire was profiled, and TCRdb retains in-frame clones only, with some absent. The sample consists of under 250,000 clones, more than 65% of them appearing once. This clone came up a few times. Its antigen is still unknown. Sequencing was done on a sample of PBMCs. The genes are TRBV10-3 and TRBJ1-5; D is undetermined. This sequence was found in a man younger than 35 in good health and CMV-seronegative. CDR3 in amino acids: CAISESNSQPQHF. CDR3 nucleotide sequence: TGTGCCATCAGTGAGTCAAACAGTCAGCCCCAGCATTTT.